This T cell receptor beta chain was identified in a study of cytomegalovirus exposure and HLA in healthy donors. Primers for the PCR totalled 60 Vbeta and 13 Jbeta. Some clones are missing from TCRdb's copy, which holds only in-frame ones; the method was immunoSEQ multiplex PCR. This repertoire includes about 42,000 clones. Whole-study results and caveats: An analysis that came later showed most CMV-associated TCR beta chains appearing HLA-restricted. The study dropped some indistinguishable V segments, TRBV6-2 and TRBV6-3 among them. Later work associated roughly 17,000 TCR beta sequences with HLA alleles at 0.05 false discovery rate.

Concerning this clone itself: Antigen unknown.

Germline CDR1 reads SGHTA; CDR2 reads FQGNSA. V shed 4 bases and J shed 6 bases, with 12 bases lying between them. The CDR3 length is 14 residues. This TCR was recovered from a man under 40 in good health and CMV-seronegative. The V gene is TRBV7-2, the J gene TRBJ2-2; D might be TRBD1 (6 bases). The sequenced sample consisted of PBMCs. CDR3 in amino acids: CASSSRGGSGELFF. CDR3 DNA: TGTGCCAGCAGCTCAAGAGGGGGATCCGGGGAGCTGTTTTTT.